This is a list of T cell receptor beta chains from one sample in a study of glioma-infiltrating T cells after dendritic cell vaccination. The data were produced by immunoSEQ multiplex PCR, yet TCRdb's version contains in-frame clones alone and is incomplete. This table holds 90,000 to 100,000 clones, approximately 80% found once. The sequencing used blood, collected before dendritic cell vaccination. Receptors were obtained from a human donor with glioblastoma. Both conserved end residues are part of each CDR3. D genes are given only for firm matches. Clone sizes are given selectively: once, few, many, or a class where the clone is expanded.

V gene: TRBV19
D gene: -
clone size: -
J gene: TRBJ1-2
CDR3 DNA: TGTGCCAGTAGTCCCGGGACACCAAGCCTCTATGGCTACACCTTC
CDR3 protein: CASSPGTPSLYGYTF

V gene: TRBV5-4
D gene: TRBD1
clone size: once
J gene: TRBJ1-2
CDR3 DNA: TGTGCCAGCAGCGGCGGACAGGGGGCCTATGGCTACACCTTC
CDR3 protein: CASSGGQGAYGYTF

V gene: TRBV28
D gene: -
clone size: -
J gene: TRBJ1-5
CDR3 DNA: TGTGCCAGCAGTTTATCCATTAGTGGTAGCAATCAGCCCCAGCATTTT
CDR3 protein: CASSLSISGSNQPQHF

V gene: TRBV2
D gene: -
clone size: -
J gene: TRBJ1-1
CDR3 DNA: TGTGCCAGCAGCCCCCCCGGGGGGGCTTTCTTT
CDR3 protein: CASSPPGGAFF

V gene: TRBV7-2
D gene: TRBD1
clone size: few
J gene: TRBJ2-2
CDR3 DNA: TGTGCCAGCAGCAATGACAGGGTTCGAACCGGGGAGCTGTTTTTT
CDR3 protein: CASSNDRVRTGELFF

V gene: TRBV11-2
D gene: TRBD2
clone size: -
J gene: TRBJ2-7
CDR3 DNA: TGTGCCAGCAGCTTCCGACTAGCGGGGGGGAACGAGCAGTACTTC
CDR3 protein: CASSFRLAGGNEQYF

V gene: TRBV7-9
D gene: -
clone size: -
J gene: TRBJ2-7
CDR3 DNA: TGTGCCAGCAGCTTAGTCCAGGGTAGTCCCTACGAGCAGTACTTC
CDR3 protein: CASSLVQGSPYEQYF

V gene: TRBV19
D gene: TRBD1
clone size: few
J gene: TRBJ2-6
CDR3 DNA: TGTGCCTCCTCGGACAGGGGGCCCGGGGCCAACGTCCTGACTTTC
CDR3 protein: CASSDRGPGANVLTF

V gene: TRBV27
D gene: TRBD1
clone size: -
J gene: TRBJ1-1
CDR3 DNA: TGTGCCAGCTCCGGGACAGGGCTTAAAGCTTTCTTT
CDR3 protein: CASSGTGLKAFF

V gene: TRBV6-5
D gene: TRBD1
clone size: -
J gene: TRBJ2-7
CDR3 DNA: TGTGCCAGCAGTTACGAGGGGGCCAGGGAGCAGTACTTC
CDR3 protein: CASSYEGAREQYF

V gene: TRBV6-5
D gene: TRBD1
clone size: -
J gene: TRBJ1-5
CDR3 DNA: TGTGCCAGCAGTGAGGGACAGGAAAATCAGCCCCAGCATTTT
CDR3 protein: CASSEGQENQPQHF

V gene: TRBV28
D gene: -
clone size: once
J gene: TRBJ2-3
CDR3 DNA: TGTGCCAGCAGTTCAGAAGTCACAGATACGCAGTATTTT
CDR3 protein: CASSSEVTDTQYF

V gene: TRBV10-3
D gene: TRBD1
clone size: few
J gene: TRBJ1-2
CDR3 DNA: TGTGCCATCAGAAGATGGACAGGGGTCGTAGGGGGCTACACCTTC
CDR3 protein: CAIRRWTGVVGGYTF

V gene: TRBV2
D gene: TRBD2
clone size: once
J gene: TRBJ2-7
CDR3 DNA: TGTGCCAGCAGGGGGTTATTGGGACTAGCGGCTCCCTACGAGCAGTACTTC
CDR3 protein: CASRGLLGLAAPYEQYF

V gene: TRBV2
D gene: -
clone size: -
J gene: TRBJ2-4
CDR3 DNA: TGTGCCAGCAGTGACCAGGGATCCAAAAACATTCAGTACTTC
CDR3 protein: CASSDQGSKNIQYF

V gene: TRBV10-3
D gene: -
clone size: -
J gene: TRBJ1-5
CDR3 DNA: TGTGCCATCAGTGAGTCCCAGAGCGCGAGCAATCAGCCCCAGCATTTT
CDR3 protein: CAISESQSASNQPQHF

V gene: TRBV5-1
D gene: TRBD1
clone size: -
J gene: TRBJ1-5
CDR3 DNA: TGCGCCAGCAGCCCTGGACAGGGGGCTGGTCAGCCCCAGCATTTT
CDR3 protein: CASSPGQGAGQPQHF